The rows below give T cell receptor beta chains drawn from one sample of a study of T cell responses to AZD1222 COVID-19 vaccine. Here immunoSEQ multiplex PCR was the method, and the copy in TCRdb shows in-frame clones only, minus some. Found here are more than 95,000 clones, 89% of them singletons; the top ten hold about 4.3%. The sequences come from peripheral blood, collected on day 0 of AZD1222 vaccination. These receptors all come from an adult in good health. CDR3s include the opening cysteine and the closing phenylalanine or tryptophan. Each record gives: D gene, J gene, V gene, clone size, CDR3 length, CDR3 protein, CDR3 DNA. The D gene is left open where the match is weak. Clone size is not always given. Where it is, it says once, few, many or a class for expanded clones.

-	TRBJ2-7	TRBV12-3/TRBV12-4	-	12	CASSLGWHGQYF	TGTGCCAGCAGTTTAGGTTGGCACGGGCAGTACTTC
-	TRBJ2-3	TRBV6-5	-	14	CASRPGGSADTQYF	TGTGCCAGCAGACCCGGTGGGAGCGCAGATACGCAGTATTTT
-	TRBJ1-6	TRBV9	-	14	CASSVGQGDSPLHF	TGTGCCAGCAGCGTAGGGCAGGGAGATTCACCCCTCCACTTT
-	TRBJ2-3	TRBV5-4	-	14	CASSLGKGTDTQYF	TGTGCCAGCAGCTTAGGGAAGGGTACAGATACGCAGTATTTT
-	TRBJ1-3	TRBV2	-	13	CASSVSDGNTIYF	TGTGCCAGCAGTGTGTCGGATGGAAACACCATATATTTT
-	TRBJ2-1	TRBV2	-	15	CASKGGSSSYNEQFF	TGTGCCAGCAAGGGCGGCTCGAGCTCCTACAATGAGCAGTTCTTC
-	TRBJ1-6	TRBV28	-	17	CASSENRASSYNSPLHF	TGTGCCAGCAGTGAAAACAGGGCTAGCTCCTATAATTCACCCCTCCACTTT
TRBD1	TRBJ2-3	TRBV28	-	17	CASSPLSDRVSTDTQYF	TGTGCCAGCAGCCCACTATCCGACAGGGTCAGCACAGATACGCAGTATTTT
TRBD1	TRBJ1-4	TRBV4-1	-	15	CASSPDRATNEKLFF	TGCGCCAGCAGCCCAGACAGGGCAACTAATGAAAAACTGTTTTTT
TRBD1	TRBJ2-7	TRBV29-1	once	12	CSVGQGAGEQYF	TGCAGCGTAGGACAGGGGGCAGGCGAGCAGTACTTC
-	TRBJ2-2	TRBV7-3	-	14	CASSLTGYTGELFF	TGTGCCAGCAGTTTAACAGGTTACACCGGGGAGCTGTTTTTT
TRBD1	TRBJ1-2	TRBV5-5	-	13	CASSEQGADGYTF	TGTGCCAGCAGCGAACAGGGGGCCGATGGCTACACCTTC
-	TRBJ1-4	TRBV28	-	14	CASSFSNTNEKLFF	TGTGCCAGCAGTTTCAGCAACACTAATGAAAAACTGTTTTTT
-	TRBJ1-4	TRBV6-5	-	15	CAARYPGPTNEKLFF	TGTGCCGCCCGTTACCCAGGACCCACTAATGAAAAACTGTTTTTT
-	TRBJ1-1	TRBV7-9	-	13	CASSFGRNTEAFF	TGTGCCAGCAGCTTCGGGAGGAACACTGAAGCTTTCTTT
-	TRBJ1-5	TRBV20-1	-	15	CSASRPEGGRQPQHF	TGCAGTGCTAGTAGGCCCGAAGGGGGGCGTCAGCCCCAGCATTTT
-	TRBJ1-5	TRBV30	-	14	CACSAGKGNQPQHF	TGTGCCTGCTCAGCTGGGAAGGGGAATCAGCCCCAGCATTTT
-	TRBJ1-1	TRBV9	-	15	CASSAIVEASTEAFF	TGTGCCAGCAGCGCAATCGTGGAGGCTAGTACTGAAGCTTTCTTT
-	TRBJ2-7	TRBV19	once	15	CASSIVAGGSYEQYF	TGTGCCAGTAGTATAGTGGCAGGGGGGTCCTACGAGCAGTACTTC
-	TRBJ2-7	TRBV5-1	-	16	CASSLKGGRNSYEQYF	TGCGCCAGCAGCTTAAAGGGGGGGCGTAACTCTTACGAGCAGTACTTC
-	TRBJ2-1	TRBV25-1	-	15	CASSEYVGLYNEQFF	TGTGCCAGCAGTGAATACGTAGGCTTATACAATGAGCAGTTCTTC
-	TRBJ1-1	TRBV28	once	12	CASKVSGTEAFF	TGTGCCAGCAAAGTATCCGGTACTGAAGCTTTCTTT
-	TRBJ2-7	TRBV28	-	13	CASSSTPYYEQYF	TGTGCCAGCAGTTCGACACCCTACTACGAGCAGTACTTC
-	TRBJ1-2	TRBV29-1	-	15	CSVDGGPITNYGYTF	TGCAGCGTTGATGGCGGCCCGATAACTAACTATGGCTACACCTTC
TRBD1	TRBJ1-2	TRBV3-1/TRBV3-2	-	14	CASSELDRGYGYTF	TGTGCCAGCAGCGAACTGGACAGGGGCTATGGCTACACCTTC
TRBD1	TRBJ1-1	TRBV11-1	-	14	CASSWGQLNTEAFF	TGTGCCAGCAGCTGGGGACAGTTGAACACTGAAGCTTTCTTT
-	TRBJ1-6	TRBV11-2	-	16	CASSSSAGGLGSPLHF	TGTGCCAGCAGCAGTTCGGCGGGGGGGCTAGGTTCACCCCTCCACTTT
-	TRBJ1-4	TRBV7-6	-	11	CASSFSEKLFF	TGTGCCAGCAGCTTTTCCGAAAAACTGTTTTTT
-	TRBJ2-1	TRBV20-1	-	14	CSASGGGVYNEQFF	TGCAGTGCTAGTGGAGGTGGAGTGTACAATGAGCAGTTCTTC
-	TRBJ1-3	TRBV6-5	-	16	CASSYGGTKAGNTIYF	TGTGCCAGCAGTTATGGGGGGACAAAGGCTGGAAACACCATATATTTT
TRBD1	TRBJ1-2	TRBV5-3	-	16	CARSATRTGRVYGYTF	TGTGCCAGAAGCGCGACCCGGACAGGGCGCGTCTATGGCTACACCTTC
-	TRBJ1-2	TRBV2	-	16	CASSYTGRRTNYGYTF	TGTGCCAGCAGTTACACGGGACGGCGAACGAACTATGGCTACACCTTC
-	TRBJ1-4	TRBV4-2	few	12	CASSQLGEKLFF	TGTGCCAGCAGCCAATTGGGGGAAAAACTGTTTTTT
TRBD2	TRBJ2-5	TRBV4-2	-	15	CASSQGGAGKETQYF	TGTGCCAGCAGCCAAGGAGGAGCGGGAAAAGAGACCCAGTACTTC
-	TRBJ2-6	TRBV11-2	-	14	CATGPSSGANVLTF	TGTGCCACCGGGCCTAGCTCTGGGGCCAACGTCCTGACTTTC
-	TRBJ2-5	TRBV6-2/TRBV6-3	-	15	CASSDIYALSETQYF	TGTGCCAGCAGTGATATATATGCACTATCAGAGACCCAGTACTTC
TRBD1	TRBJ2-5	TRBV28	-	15	CASSLLQGALKTQYF	TGTGCCAGCAGTTTATTACAGGGGGCCTTGAAGACCCAGTACTTC
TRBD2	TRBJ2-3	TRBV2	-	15	CASRPGLAGTDTQYF	TGTGCCAGCAGACCGGGACTAGCGGGAACAGATACGCAGTATTTT
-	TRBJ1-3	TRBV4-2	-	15	CASSQDIPSGNTIYF	TGTGCCAGCAGCCAAGATATCCCCTCTGGAAACACCATATATTTT
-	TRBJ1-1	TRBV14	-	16	CASSQWNGFMNTEAFF	TGTGCCAGCAGCCAATGGAACGGATTTATGAACACTGAAGCTTTCTTT
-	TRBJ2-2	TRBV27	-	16	CASSSGVGRSGGELFF	TGTGCCAGCAGTTCGGGGGTGGGCAGGAGTGGCGGGGAGCTGTTTTTT
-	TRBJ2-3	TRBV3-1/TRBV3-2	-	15	CASSRTYGGADTQYF	TGTGCCAGCAGCCGAACGTATGGGGGCGCCGATACGCAGTATTTT
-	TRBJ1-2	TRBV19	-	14	CASSTSGTGDGYTF	TGTGCCAGTAGTACCTCCGGGACTGGTGATGGCTACACCTTC